These T cell receptor beta chains were read from a single sample in a study of T-cell reconstitution after alpha-beta-depleted transplantation in children. MiXCR was run by TCRdb on the PCR reads, yielding one entry per CDR3 protein. The sample holds roughly 670,000 distinct CDR3 sequences, around 12% seen once. The sample here was PBMCs, taken before TCRalphabeta/CD19-depleted stem cell transplant. These receptors were taken from a girl aged 2 to 9 with congenital amegakaryocytic thrombocytopenia, due to receive a stem cell transplant. Both conserved end residues are part of each CDR3. A D gene is named only where the DNA matches it firmly. The size field is filled for only some rows; it gives once, few, many or a size class.

TRBJ1-5,-,14,many,TRBV6-1,TGTGCCAGCAGTGAATGGGGTGGGAATCAGCCCCAGCATTTT,CASSEWGGNQPQHF
TRBJ2-5,-,12,-,TRBV24-1,TGTGCCACCGGCGACGGGCAAGAGACCCGGTACTTC,CATGDGQETRYF
TRBJ2-2,-,12,few,TRBV12-3/TRBV12-4,TGTGCCAGCAGACTTGGGCCCGGGGAGCTGTTTTTT,CASRLGPGELFF
TRBJ1-2,-,16,many,TRBV5-6,TGTGCCAGCAGCCCCATCTCTTTACAGAGCAGCTATGGCTACACCTTC,CASSPISLQSSYGYTF
TRBJ2-7,TRBD2,16,few,TRBV20-1,TGCAGTGCTAGACGACGTCGACTAGCGGGGGACTACGAGCAGTACTTC,CSARRRRLAGDYEQYF
TRBJ2-3,TRBD1,16,-,TRBV29-1,TGCAGCGCCAACCCCGGGACAGGGGTGGCTACAGATACGCAGTATTTT,CSANPGTGVATDTQYF
TRBJ2-4,-,14,few,TRBV12-3/TRBV12-4,TGTGCCAGCAGTCTCGACACCGCCAAAAACATTCAGTACTTC,CASSLDTAKNIQYF
TRBJ2-2,-,15,many,TRBV10-3,TGTGCCATCAGTGATTTGGTCCCGAACACCGGGGAGCTGTTTTTT,CAISDLVPNTGELFF
TRBJ2-7,-,14,many,TRBV4-1,TGCGCCAGCAGCCAAGGCGGGGCGTCCTACGAGCAGTACTTC,CASSQGGASYEQYF
TRBJ1-3,-,14,many,TRBV20-1,TGCAGTGCCCAAGACCTCCTCTCTGGAAACACCATATATTTT,CSAQDLLSGNTIYF
TRBJ2-2,-,16,many,TRBV4-2,TGTGCCAGCAGCCACGCCCTTGGAAGGGACACCGGGGAGCTGTTTTTT,CASSHALGRDTGELFF
TRBJ1-3,-,16,many,TRBV5-1,TGCGCCAGCAGCTTGGGACAGATTAGCTCTGGAAACACCATATATTTT,CASSLGQISSGNTIYF
TRBJ2-7,TRBD1,16,few,TRBV28,TGTGCCAGCACCTCCGTGTTTGAGACAGGGGACTACGAGCAGTACTTC,CASTSVFETGDYEQYF
TRBJ2-3,-,14,many,TRBV12-3/TRBV12-4,TGTGCCAGCAGTTTAGCGGAGGGCGCAGATACGCAGTATTTT,CASSLAEGADTQYF
TRBJ2-1,TRBD1,16,many,TRBV4-1,TGCGCCAGCAGCGACGGACAGGGGGAGGTTTTTGGTGAGCAGTTCTTC,CASSDGQGEVFGEQFF